This TCR beta chain is drawn from a study of identifying expanded T cells in peripheral blood. Germline loops: CDR1 KGHSH, CDR2 LQKENI. This CDR3 comprises 15 residues. The germline V and J ends were trimmed by 5 bases and 2 bases, with 13 bases remaining between them. Sequencing was performed with immunoSEQ multiplex PCR; in TCRdb, only in-frame clones are kept and a portion is missing. The sample has about 100,000 clones; around 88% are singletons. Study-level points and caveats: Variance in clone template counts between two-week samples significantly increased with total template count across all healthy donors. Differentially abundant clones: about 1.2 between replicates, about 17 at around 14 days, less than 20 at four.

During the collection period, no donor immune events like infections were recorded. This clone was recorded once. What it binds is not known. The chain employs TRBV18 and TRBJ2-1, with D unresolved. The sequenced sample was blood. This receptor was identified in a person aged 18 to 75 in good health. CDR3 in amino acids: CASSIKSSPYNEQFF. As DNA, the CDR3 is TGTGCCAGCTCAATTAAGTCCAGCCCCTACAATGAGCAGTTCTTC.